This T cell receptor (beta chain) was captured by sequencing in a study of blood T cell repertoires in COVID-19. Per the study methods: Amplification of reference gene primers provided the estimated nucleated cell counts. Assay used: immunoSEQ multiplex PCR; TCRdb lists only in-frame clones, some missing. V and J calls and clone size are given by that table; D and trimming were obtained from the DNA. The sample carries 250,000 to 300,000 clones, about 80% recorded once. Those enrolled, adults aged roughly 18 to 89 years, came from around 24 US areas. The CDR3 spans 14 residues. Germline CDR1 is KGHSH and CDR2 is LQKENI. V lost 1 base to trimming and J lost 6 bases; unmatched junction nucleotides: 5. This clone qualifies as medium-sized.

Source material: PBMCs or T cells enriched from blood (not recorded which). The chain couples TRBV18 to TRBJ2-5; 7 bases line up with TRBD1. The sequence was collected from a man in his forties or fifties who had recovered from COVID-19. The CDR3 here is CASSPQGAGKTQYF. CDR3 DNA: TGTGCCAGCTCACCACAGGGGGCAGGAAAGACCCAGTACTTC.